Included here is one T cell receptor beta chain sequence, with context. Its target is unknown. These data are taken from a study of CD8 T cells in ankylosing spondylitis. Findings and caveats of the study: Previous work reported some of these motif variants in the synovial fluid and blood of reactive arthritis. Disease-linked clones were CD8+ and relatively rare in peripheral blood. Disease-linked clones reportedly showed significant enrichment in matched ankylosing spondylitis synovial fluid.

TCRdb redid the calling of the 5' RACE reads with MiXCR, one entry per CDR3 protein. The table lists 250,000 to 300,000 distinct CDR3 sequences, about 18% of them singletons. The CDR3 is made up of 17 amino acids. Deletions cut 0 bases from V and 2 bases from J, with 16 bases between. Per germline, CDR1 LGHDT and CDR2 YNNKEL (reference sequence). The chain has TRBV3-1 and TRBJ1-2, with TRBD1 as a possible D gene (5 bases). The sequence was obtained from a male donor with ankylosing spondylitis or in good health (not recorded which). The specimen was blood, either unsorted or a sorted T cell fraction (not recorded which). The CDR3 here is CASSQDLGGEGNYGYTF. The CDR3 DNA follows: TGTGCCAGCAGCCAAGATCTCGGGGGGGAAGGGAACTATGGCTACACCTTC.